A single sample gave rise to the 6 T cell receptor beta chains below, sequenced in a study of cytomegalovirus exposure and HLA in healthy donors. A multiplex PCR was run with 60 Vbeta primers and 13 Jbeta primers. Measured with immunoSEQ multiplex PCR; TCRdb has only the in-frame clones, and not every one. Of fewer than 250,000 clones listed, approximately 79% were seen once; the top ten hold around 1.8%. Sequencing used PBMCs. These TCRs come from a man between 18 and 29 years old in good health and CMV-seronegative.

V usage is TRBV6-4 and J usage is TRBJ2-1; 13 nucleotides align to TRBD2. Germline V gene lookup returns CDR1 MRHNA and CDR2 SNTAGT. The J segment lost 7 bases and the V segment lost 3 bases, leaving 9 bases of the junction unmatched. The CDR3 extends over 17 amino acids. CDR3: CASSESLGLAGSNEQFF. The CDR3 DNA is TGTGCCAGCAGTGAAAGCCTGGGACTAGCGGGATCGAATGAGCAGTTCTTC.

As for this clone: Germline and junction disagree at one end, which may indicate a read error. This chain uses TRBV7-9 with TRBJ2-7; TRBD2 aligns across 7 bases. This CDR3 spans 17 amino acids. Germline CDR1 reads SEHNR; CDR2 reads FQNEAQ (reference sequence). The DNA for the CDR3 is TGTTCCAGCAGCTTAATGTCATGGGGGAGGGAGCCTTACGAGCAGTACTTC. Protein product: CSSSLMSWGREPYEQYF. The full variable domain, its missing parts supplied by reference TRBV7-9 and TRBJ2-7, is DTGVSQNPRHKITKRGQNVTFRCDPISEHNRLYWYRQTLGQGPEFLTYFQNEAQLEKSRLLSDRFSAERPKGSFSTLEIQRTEQGDSAMYLCSSSLMSWGREPYEQYFGPGTRLTVT.

The J gene is TRBJ2-7, the V gene TRBV2; a possible D gene is TRBD2 (6 bases). Germline values: CDR1 SNHLY, CDR2 FYNNEI. V lost 4 bases, J lost 2 bases, and 12 bases lay in between. The CDR3 spans 14 residues. The CDR3 sequence: CASSGGVIPYEQYF. The CDR3 bases are TGTGCCAGCAGTGGGGGGGTTATTCCCTACGAGCAGTACTTC. Supplemented by reference TRBV2 and TRBJ2-7, the full variable domain reads EPEVTQTPSHQVTQMGQEVILRCVPISNHLYFYWYRQILGQKVEFLVSFYNNEISEKSEIFDDQFSVERPDGSNFTLKIRSTKLEDSAMYFCASSGGVIPYEQYFGPGTRLTVT.

The chain combines TRBV7-2 with TRBJ1-4; TRBD1 matches 7 bases. Losses at the gene ends were 0 bases for V and 8 bases for J; bases not matched to a gene: 6. Germline values: CDR1 SGHTA, CDR2 FQGNSA. The CDR3 contains 15 residues. DNA for the CDR3: TGTGCCAGCAGCTTAGCGCAGGGGGTAGGGGAAAAACTGTTTTTT. Translation gives CASSLAQGVGEKLFF.

This clone was detected only a few times. The rearrangement links TRBV4-3 to TRBJ1-3; D is unclear. Trimming removed 2 bases from V and 2 bases from J, with 13 bases in between. In germline, CDR1 is LGHNA, CDR2 YSLEER. The CDR3 runs 16 residues. CDR3 nucleotide sequence: TGCGCCAGCAGCCAAAGCCGAAATACCGCTGGAAACACCATATATTTT. Residues: CASSQSRNTAGNTIYF.

The J gene is TRBJ2-2, the V gene TRBV6-1; D ambiguous. The CDR3 length is 11 residues. The germline V gene encodes CDR1 MNHNS and CDR2 SASEGT. V was clipped by 2 bases and J by 7 bases, with 2 bases between them. This CDR3 is CASSELGELFF. In DNA form, the CDR3 reads TGTGCCAGCAGTGAACTCGGGGAGCTGTTTTTT.